The rows below give T cell receptor beta chains drawn from one sample of a study of Ad26.COV2.S vaccination and SARS-CoV-2 variants. Generated by immunoSEQ multiplex PCR, the TCRdb table keeps only in-frame clones and is missing some. The sample lists about half a million clones; roughly nine tenths were seen once. Sequenced here: peripheral blood, sampled in a trial of Ad26.COV2.S vaccine versus placebo. These receptors all come from a person between 18 and 59 years old who received the Ad26.COV2.S COVID-19 vaccine or a placebo. The CDR3 runs from the conserved cysteine through the conserved F or W. The order of the fields is J gene, CDR3 length, clone size, D gene, V gene, CDR3 protein, CDR3 DNA. A D gene is named only where the DNA matches it firmly. Some rows have no size entry. The others give once, few or many, or a class for an expanded clone.

J gene: TRBJ2-7; CDR3 length: 15; clone size: -; D gene: -; V gene: TRBV9; CDR3 protein: CASSVGLPSEYEQYF; CDR3 DNA: TGTGCCAGCAGCGTGGGCCTCCCTTCCGAATACGAGCAGTACTTC
J gene: TRBJ2-7; CDR3 length: 16; clone size: few; D gene: -; V gene: TRBV4-2; CDR3 protein: CASSQDLAATVYEQYF; CDR3 DNA: TGTGCCAGCAGCCAAGATCTCGCCGCTACGGTCTACGAGCAGTACTTC
J gene: TRBJ2-2; CDR3 length: 14; clone size: -; D gene: -; V gene: TRBV6-5; CDR3 protein: CASNRQGITGELFF; CDR3 DNA: TGTGCCAGCAACCGGCAGGGTATCACCGGGGAGCTGTTTTTT
J gene: TRBJ1-2; CDR3 length: 14; clone size: once; D gene: -; V gene: TRBV5-8; CDR3 protein: CASSFTTQIYGYTF; CDR3 DNA: TGTGCCAGCAGCTTTACAACGCAGATATATGGCTACACCTTC
J gene: TRBJ1-5; CDR3 length: 18; clone size: -; D gene: TRBD1; V gene: TRBV5-1; CDR3 protein: CASSLRGVGTGTNQPQHF; CDR3 DNA: TGCGCCAGCAGCTTGCGGGGGGTGGGGACAGGGACCAATCAGCCCCAGCATTTT
J gene: TRBJ1-5; CDR3 length: 15; clone size: -; D gene: TRBD1; V gene: TRBV7-3; CDR3 protein: CASSFPQGWNQPQHF; CDR3 DNA: TGTGCCAGCAGCTTCCCACAGGGGTGGAATCAGCCCCAGCATTTT
J gene: TRBJ2-1; CDR3 length: 16; clone size: -; D gene: -; V gene: TRBV6-5; CDR3 protein: CASSYSPGAAYNEQFF; CDR3 DNA: TGTGCCAGCAGTTACTCGCCGGGGGCGGCCTACAATGAGCAGTTCTTC
J gene: TRBJ2-2; CDR3 length: 15; clone size: -; D gene: -; V gene: TRBV4-1; CDR3 protein: CASNARQGNTGELFF; CDR3 DNA: TGCGCCAGCAACGCCCGGCAGGGGAACACCGGGGAGCTGTTTTTT
J gene: TRBJ1-3; CDR3 length: 15; clone size: -; D gene: TRBD1; V gene: TRBV6-2/TRBV6-3; CDR3 protein: CASSYVGTAGNTIYF; CDR3 DNA: TGTGCCAGCAGTTACGTGGGGACAGCTGGAAACACCATATATTTT
J gene: TRBJ2-7; CDR3 length: 10; clone size: -; D gene: -; V gene: TRBV6-5; CDR3 protein: CASRGWEQYF; CDR3 DNA: TGTGCCAGCAGGGGGTGGGAGCAGTACTTC
J gene: TRBJ1-3; CDR3 length: 15; clone size: -; D gene: -; V gene: TRBV27; CDR3 protein: CASSLTPGPGNTIYF; CDR3 DNA: TGTGCCAGCAGTCTGACACCGGGACCTGGAAACACCATATATTTT
J gene: TRBJ1-1; CDR3 length: 15; clone size: -; D gene: -; V gene: TRBV5-1; CDR3 protein: CASSLEGHLNTEAFF; CDR3 DNA: TGCGCCAGCAGCTTGGAGGGACATTTGAACACTGAAGCTTTCTTT
J gene: TRBJ2-1; CDR3 length: 16; clone size: -; D gene: -; V gene: TRBV6-4; CDR3 protein: CASSDQGGDSYNEQFF; CDR3 DNA: TGTGCCAGCAGTGACCAAGGCGGGGACAGCTACAATGAGCAGTTCTTC
J gene: TRBJ1-2; CDR3 length: 14; clone size: -; D gene: -; V gene: TRBV6-2/TRBV6-3; CDR3 protein: CASSSQLGLTGYTF; CDR3 DNA: TGTGCCAGCAGTTCCCAGCTAGGCTTAACGGGCTACACCTTC
J gene: TRBJ2-3; CDR3 length: 14; clone size: -; D gene: -; V gene: TRBV29-1; CDR3 protein: CSATEGRWTDTQYF; CDR3 DNA: TGCAGCGCTACGGAGGGCCGATGGACAGATACGCAGTATTTT
J gene: TRBJ2-1; CDR3 length: 15; clone size: -; D gene: TRBD2; V gene: TRBV7-9; CDR3 protein: CASSLSGTSYNEQFF; CDR3 DNA: TGTGCCAGCAGTCTCTCCGGGACTAGCTACAATGAGCAGTTCTTC
J gene: TRBJ1-1; CDR3 length: 16; clone size: -; D gene: TRBD1; V gene: TRBV28; CDR3 protein: CASSTRDRSLNTEAFF; CDR3 DNA: TGTGCCAGCAGTACCCGGGACAGGAGCTTGAACACTGAAGCTTTCTTT
J gene: TRBJ2-3; CDR3 length: 12; clone size: -; D gene: -; V gene: TRBV9; CDR3 protein: CASSEGPDTQYF; CDR3 DNA: TGTGCCAGCAGCGAAGGGCCAGATACGCAGTATTTT
J gene: TRBJ1-2; CDR3 length: 12; clone size: once; D gene: -; V gene: TRBV5-1; CDR3 protein: CASSLEGFDYTF; CDR3 DNA: TGCGCCAGCAGCTTGGAAGGGTTTGACTACACCTTC
J gene: TRBJ1-1; CDR3 length: 14; clone size: -; D gene: TRBD1; V gene: TRBV11-3; CDR3 protein: CASSPGGMNTEAFF; CDR3 DNA: TGTGCCAGCAGCCCAGGGGGGATGAACACTGAAGCTTTCTTT
J gene: TRBJ2-5; CDR3 length: 15; clone size: once; D gene: TRBD2; V gene: TRBV7-2; CDR3 protein: CASSEIAGGEETQYF; CDR3 DNA: TGTGCCAGCAGCGAAATAGCGGGGGGGGAAGAGACCCAGTACTTC
J gene: TRBJ1-3; CDR3 length: 15; clone size: once; D gene: -; V gene: TRBV15; CDR3 protein: CATSRGGDSGNTIYF; CDR3 DNA: TGTGCCACCAGCAGAGGCGGGGACTCTGGAAACACCATATATTTT
J gene: TRBJ1-2; CDR3 length: 12; clone size: -; D gene: -; V gene: TRBV11-2; CDR3 protein: CASSLSAYGYTF; CDR3 DNA: TGTGCCAGCAGCTTATCAGCCTATGGCTACACCTTC
J gene: TRBJ1-4; CDR3 length: 15; clone size: -; D gene: TRBD1; V gene: TRBV2; CDR3 protein: CASSEGQGAGEKLFF; CDR3 DNA: TGTGCCAGCAGTGAGGGACAGGGGGCGGGTGAAAAACTGTTTTTT
J gene: TRBJ2-1; CDR3 length: 18; clone size: -; D gene: -; V gene: TRBV7-8; CDR3 protein: CASSLAFRARSSYNEQFF; CDR3 DNA: TGTGCCAGCAGCTTAGCGTTCCGCGCGCGGAGCTCCTACAATGAGCAGTTCTTC
J gene: TRBJ2-7; CDR3 length: 14; clone size: -; D gene: -; V gene: TRBV6-5; CDR3 protein: CASSYRDSSYEQYF; CDR3 DNA: TGTGCCAGCAGTTACAGGGATTCCTCCTACGAGCAGTACTTC
J gene: TRBJ1-2; CDR3 length: 18; clone size: -; D gene: -; V gene: TRBV5-1; CDR3 protein: CASTSGALTGNAHYGYTF; CDR3 DNA: TGCGCCAGCACCTCGGGGGCTTTAACAGGGAATGCTCACTATGGCTACACCTTC
J gene: TRBJ2-5; CDR3 length: 17; clone size: -; D gene: TRBD2; V gene: TRBV7-2; CDR3 protein: CASSLGRLAGGQETQYF; CDR3 DNA: TGTGCCAGCAGCTTAGGGAGGCTAGCGGGGGGCCAAGAGACCCAGTACTTC
J gene: TRBJ2-7; CDR3 length: 14; clone size: -; D gene: -; V gene: TRBV19; CDR3 protein: CASRRKTDVSEQYF; CDR3 DNA: TGTGCCAGTAGGAGAAAGACGGACGTTTCGGAGCAGTACTTC
J gene: TRBJ2-7; CDR3 length: 14; clone size: -; D gene: -; V gene: TRBV5-6; CDR3 protein: CASSLDFYSYEQYF; CDR3 DNA: TGTGCCAGCAGCTTGGACTTCTACTCCTACGAGCAGTACTTC
J gene: TRBJ2-2; CDR3 length: 18; clone size: -; D gene: -; V gene: TRBV7-9; CDR3 protein: CASSFPPVQVRRTGELFF; CDR3 DNA: TGTGCCAGCAGCTTCCCGCCAGTTCAGGTTCGAAGAACCGGGGAGCTGTTTTTT
J gene: TRBJ1-2; CDR3 length: 15; clone size: -; D gene: TRBD1; V gene: TRBV5-4; CDR3 protein: CASSLAGGLAYGYTF; CDR3 DNA: TGTGCCAGCAGCTTGGCAGGGGGGCTTGCGTATGGCTACACCTTC
J gene: TRBJ1-1; CDR3 length: 12; clone size: -; D gene: -; V gene: TRBV3-1/TRBV3-2; CDR3 protein: CASSQSPLGAFF; CDR3 DNA: TGTGCCAGCAGCCAAAGCCCCCTGGGAGCTTTCTTT
J gene: TRBJ1-2; CDR3 length: 15; clone size: -; D gene: -; V gene: TRBV6-5; CDR3 protein: CASSQLHGPHYGYTF; CDR3 DNA: TGTGCCAGCAGTCAACTTCATGGACCGCACTATGGCTACACCTTC
J gene: TRBJ2-7; CDR3 length: 13; clone size: few; D gene: TRBD2; V gene: TRBV27; CDR3 protein: CASKLLAGNEQYF; CDR3 DNA: TGTGCCAGCAAACTACTAGCGGGAAACGAGCAGTACTTC
J gene: TRBJ2-7; CDR3 length: 17; clone size: -; D gene: TRBD2; V gene: TRBV7-2; CDR3 protein: CASSLVGGASGPVEQYF; CDR3 DNA: TGTGCCAGCAGCTTAGTGGGAGGGGCTAGCGGTCCAGTAGAGCAGTACTTC
J gene: TRBJ2-2; CDR3 length: 15; clone size: -; D gene: -; V gene: TRBV6-5; CDR3 protein: CASSYSGSNTGELFF; CDR3 DNA: TGTGCCAGCAGTTACAGTGGGTCGAACACCGGGGAGCTGTTTTTT
J gene: TRBJ1-6; CDR3 length: 14; clone size: -; D gene: TRBD1; V gene: TRBV9; CDR3 protein: CASSPRDRNSPLHF; CDR3 DNA: TGTGCCAGCAGCCCCCGGGACAGGAATTCACCCCTCCACTTT
J gene: TRBJ2-5; CDR3 length: 11; clone size: -; D gene: -; V gene: TRBV3-1/TRBV3-2; CDR3 protein: CASSHGETQYF; CDR3 DNA: TGTGCCAGCAGCCATGGAGAGACCCAGTACTTC
J gene: TRBJ2-1; CDR3 length: 14; clone size: -; D gene: TRBD1; V gene: TRBV18; CDR3 protein: CASSRGTAYNEQFF; CDR3 DNA: TGTGCCAGCTCCCGTGGGACAGCCTACAATGAGCAGTTCTTC
J gene: TRBJ2-1; CDR3 length: 15; clone size: -; D gene: -; V gene: TRBV5-1; CDR3 protein: CASSPRGGSYNEQFF; CDR3 DNA: TGCGCCAGCAGCCCGAGGGGTGGCTCCTACAATGAGCAGTTCTTC
J gene: TRBJ2-6; CDR3 length: 15; clone size: -; D gene: -; V gene: TRBV7-8; CDR3 protein: CASRRTGSGANVLTF; CDR3 DNA: TGTGCCAGCAGGCGTACAGGGTCTGGGGCCAACGTCCTGACTTTC
J gene: TRBJ2-2; CDR3 length: 18; clone size: -; D gene: TRBD2; V gene: TRBV7-9; CDR3 protein: CASSLNFGLAGGPGELFF; CDR3 DNA: TGTGCCAGCAGCTTAAATTTTGGGCTAGCGGGAGGCCCCGGGGAGCTGTTTTTT
J gene: TRBJ2-1; CDR3 length: 11; clone size: -; D gene: -; V gene: TRBV5-5; CDR3 protein: CASSLNSEQFF; CDR3 DNA: TGTGCCAGCAGCTTAAATTCTGAGCAGTTCTTC